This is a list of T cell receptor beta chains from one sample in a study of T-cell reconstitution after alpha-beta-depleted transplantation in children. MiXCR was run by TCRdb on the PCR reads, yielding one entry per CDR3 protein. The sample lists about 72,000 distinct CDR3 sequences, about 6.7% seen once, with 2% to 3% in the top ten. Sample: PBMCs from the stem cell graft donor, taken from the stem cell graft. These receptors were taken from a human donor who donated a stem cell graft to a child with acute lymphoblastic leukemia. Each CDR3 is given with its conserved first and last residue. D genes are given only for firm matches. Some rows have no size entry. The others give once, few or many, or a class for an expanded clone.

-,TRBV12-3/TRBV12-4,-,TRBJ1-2,TGTGCCAGCAGTTTAGTGGTGGCAGCTGTCTATGGCTACACCTTC,CASSLVVAAVYGYTF
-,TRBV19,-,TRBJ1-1,TGTGCCAGTAGTTGGGGGAATTCGAACACTGAAGCTTTCTTT,CASSWGNSNTEAFF
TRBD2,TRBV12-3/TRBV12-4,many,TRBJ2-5,TGTGCCAGCAGCTCACTAGCGGGGAAAGAGACCCAGTACTTC,CASSSLAGKETQYF
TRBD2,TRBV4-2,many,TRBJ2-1,TGTGCCAGCAGCCAAGAACTAGCGGGTGCCTACAATGAGCAGTTCTTC,CASSQELAGAYNEQFF
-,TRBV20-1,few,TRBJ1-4,TGCAGTGCTCCTGCAGTGTGGAACCGGGAAAAACTGTTTTTT,CSAPAVWNREKLFF
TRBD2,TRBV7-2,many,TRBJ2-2,TGTGCCAGCAGCTTAGGGACTAGCGGGGCGAACACCGGGGAGCTGTTTTTT,CASSLGTSGANTGELFF
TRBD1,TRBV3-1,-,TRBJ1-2,TGTGCCAGCAGCCAAGTGGCAGGGGGAGGATTTGGCTACACCTTC,CASSQVAGGGFGYTF
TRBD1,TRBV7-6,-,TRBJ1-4,TGTGCCAGCAGCTTAGAAACAGGGGGAGGTGAAAAACTGTTTTTT,CASSLETGGGEKLFF
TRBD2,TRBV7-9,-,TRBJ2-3,TGTGCCAGCAGCAGAGCGGGGGGGCCTTCAGATACGCAGTATTTT,CASSRAGGPSDTQYF
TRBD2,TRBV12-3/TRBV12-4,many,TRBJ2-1,TGTGCCAGCACGGGACTAGCGGTCTCCTACAATGAGCAGTTCTTC,CASTGLAVSYNEQFF
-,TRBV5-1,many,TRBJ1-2,TGCGCCAGCAGCGAGGGGACCTCTGGCTACACCTTC,CASSEGTSGYTF
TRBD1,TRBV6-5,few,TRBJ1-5,TGTGCCAGCAGGGCCGACAGGGGCAATCAGCCCCAGCATTTT,CASRADRGNQPQHF
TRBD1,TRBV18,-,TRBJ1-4,TGTGCCAGCTCAAGGGACAGGGGCGCAACTAATGAAAAACTGTTTTTT,CASSRDRGATNEKLFF
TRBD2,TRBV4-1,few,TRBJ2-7,TGCGCCAGCAGCCAACGGGGACTAGCGGGAGGAGTGAGCGAGCAGTACTTC,CASSQRGLAGGVSEQYF
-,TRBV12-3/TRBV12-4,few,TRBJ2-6,TGTGCCAGCAGTCCCCTCGGCATCTCTGGGGCCAACGTCCTGACTTTC,CASSPLGISGANVLTF
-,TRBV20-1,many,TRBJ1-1,TGCAGTGCTAGGACAGTGAGGGCTTTCTTT,CSARTVRAFF
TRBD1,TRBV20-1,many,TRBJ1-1,TGCAGTGCCCCCGGACAGGGGGGGAACACTGAAGCTTTCTTT,CSAPGQGGNTEAFF
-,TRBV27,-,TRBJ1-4,TGTGCCAGCTCGACTCGAGGGGGTGAAAAACTGTTTTTT,CASSTRGGEKLFF
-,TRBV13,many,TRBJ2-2,TGTGCCAGCAGCTTAGACGGCACCGGGGAGCTGTTTTTT,CASSLDGTGELFF
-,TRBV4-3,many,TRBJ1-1,TGCGCCAGCAGCCAAGATGAAACGGCTTTCTTT,CASSQDETAFF
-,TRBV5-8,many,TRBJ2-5,TGTGCCTCCGACTGGAGGGGAGTGACCCAGTACTTC,CASDWRGVTQYF
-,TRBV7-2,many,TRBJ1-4,TGTGCCAGCAGCTTAGGCACCCCGGGTACTAATGAAAAACTGTTTTTT,CASSLGTPGTNEKLFF
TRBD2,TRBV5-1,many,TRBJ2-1,TGCGCCAACAGGGCTGGACTAGCGGGATACAATGAGCAGTTCTTC,CANRAGLAGYNEQFF
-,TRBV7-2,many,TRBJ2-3,TGTGCCAGCAGCTTAGCCGGTGGGGCCACAGATACGCAGTATTTT,CASSLAGGATDTQYF
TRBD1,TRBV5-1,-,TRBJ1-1,TGCGCCAGCAGCGGACAGGGATACACTGAAGCTTTCTTT,CASSGQGYTEAFF
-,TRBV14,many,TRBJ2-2,TGTGCCAGCAGCCAAGACCCCAGGGGATGGACCGGGGAGCTGTTTTTT,CASSQDPRGWTGELFF
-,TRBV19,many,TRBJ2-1,TGTGCCAGTAGTATAACCCAGGGTAATTCCGGGAATGAGCAGTTCTTC,CASSITQGNSGNEQFF
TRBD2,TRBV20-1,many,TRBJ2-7,TGCAGTGCTAGTAGCGGGGGGGTTTACGAGCAGTACTTC,CSASSGGVYEQYF
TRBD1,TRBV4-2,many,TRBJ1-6,TGTGCCAGCAGCTCCCACCCGGGACAGGGAAATTCACCCCTCCACTTT,CASSSHPGQGNSPLHF
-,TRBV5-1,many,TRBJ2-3,TGCGCCAGCAGTGTCGGGGGGCCTAGCACAGATACGCAGTATTTT,CASSVGGPSTDTQYF
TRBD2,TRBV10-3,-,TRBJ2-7,TGTGCCATAAACGAACGAGCGGGACTAGCGGGAGAATCCTACGAGCAGTACTTC,CAINERAGLAGESYEQYF
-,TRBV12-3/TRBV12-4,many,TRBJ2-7,TGTGCCAGCAGTTTAGGGACCCCTGATGGCGAGCAGTACTTC,CASSLGTPDGEQYF
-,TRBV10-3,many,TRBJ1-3,TGTGCCATCAGATCCGGAGACTCTGGAAACACCATATATTTT,CAIRSGDSGNTIYF
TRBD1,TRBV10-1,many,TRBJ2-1,TGCGCCAGCAGCGGGGACAGGGAAAGATCCTACAATGAGCAGTTCTTC,CASSGDRERSYNEQFF
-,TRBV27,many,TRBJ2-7,TGTGCCAGCAGTCGCGGGGCCGGGGTGGGGTACGAGCAGTACTTC,CASSRGAGVGYEQYF
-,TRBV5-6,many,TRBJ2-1,TGTGCCAGCAGCTCGGGTGGATATTACAATGAGCAGTTCTTC,CASSSGGYYNEQFF
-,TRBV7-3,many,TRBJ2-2,TGTGCCAGCAGTCTCGGCAGGGAGCTGTTTTTT,CASSLGRELFF
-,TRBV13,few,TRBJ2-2,TGTGCCAGCAGCTTAGGACAAGCACTTTCCGGGGAGCTGTTTTTT,CASSLGQALSGELFF
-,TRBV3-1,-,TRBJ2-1,TGTGCCAGCAGCCAAACTGGGGGCTCCTACAATGAGCAGTTCTTC,CASSQTGGSYNEQFF
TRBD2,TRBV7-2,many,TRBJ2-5,TGTGCCAGCAGCTTTAGCGGGGCTGAGACCCAGTACTTC,CASSFSGAETQYF
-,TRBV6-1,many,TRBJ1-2,TGTGCCACCTCCATAGGGGCGCCTAGCCGCGGCTACACCTTC,CATSIGAPSRGYTF
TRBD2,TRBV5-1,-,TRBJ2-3,TGCGCTAGCAGCCTCACCGGGGGGGGTAGTCGCACAGATACGCAGTATTTT,CASSLTGGGSRTDTQYF
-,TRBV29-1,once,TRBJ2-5,TGCAGCGTTGAAGTCCAATTAACAGGGTTTGAGACCCAGTACTTC,CSVEVQLTGFETQYF
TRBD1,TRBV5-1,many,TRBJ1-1,TGCGCCAGCAGCAAGGGACAGGCGAACACTGAAGCTTTCTTT,CASSKGQANTEAFF